These T cell receptor beta chains were read from a single sample in a study of T cells in Graves' hyperthyroidism and ophthalmopathy. TCRdb independently ran MiXCR on the multiplex PCR reads; one entry per CDR3 protein. The sample includes around 340,000 distinct CDR3 sequences, 15% to 20% of them seen just once. What was sequenced was blood. The receptors here all came from a woman aged 40-49 years with Graves' ophthalmopathy. Both conserved end residues are part of each CDR3. D genes are given only for firm matches. The size field reads once, few or many counts, or a class when the clone is expanded.

V	size	D	J	DNA	CDR3
TRBV28	many	.	TRBJ2-7	TGTGCCAGCAGTTTGTGGGACACGTTCGAGCAGTACTTC	CASSLWDTFEQYF
TRBV28	many	.	TRBJ2-5	TGTGCCACCGGACAGCTCCCAAGATCGACCCAGTACTTC	CATGQLPRSTQYF
TRBV20-1	many	TRBD2	TRBJ2-5	TGCAGTGCTTGGGGGACTAGCAGTGTCCAAGAGACCCAGTACTTC	CSAWGTSSVQETQYF
TRBV28	many	TRBD1	TRBJ1-3	TGTGCCAGCAGTCCCGCCGGGACAGGGTTTCACACCATATATTTT	CASSPAGTGFHTIYF
TRBV20-1	many	.	TRBJ2-7	TGCAGTGCCCTCCCCGGGTCCTACGAGCAGTACTTC	CSALPGSYEQYF
TRBV28	many	TRBD1	TRBJ1-2	TGTGCCAGCAGTTTTGCTGGGACAGGGAATAACTATGGCTACACCTTC	CASSFAGTGNNYGYTF
TRBV6-5	many	.	TRBJ1-2	TGTGCCAGCAGTTACTCGGCTCAGCTTAACTATGGCTACACCTTC	CASSYSAQLNYGYTF
TRBV28	many	TRBD1	TRBJ2-7	TGTGCCAGCAGTTCTCCTAGGGGGACAGGAGCCTACGAGCAGTACTTC	CASSSPRGTGAYEQYF
TRBV4-2	many	TRBD1	TRBJ1-1	TGTGCCAGCAGCCAAGATAGTTCAGGGGGCAACACTGAAGCTTTCTTT	CASSQDSSGGNTEAFF
TRBV7-8	many	.	TRBJ1-3	TGTGCCAGCAGCTTAGGGGCGGCAGGGAATGGAAACACCATATATTTT	CASSLGAAGNGNTIYF
TRBV5-1	many	.	TRBJ1-5	TGCGCCAGCAGCTTGGAGGGGAGCCGCAATCAGCCCCAGCATTTT	CASSLEGSRNQPQHF
TRBV5-6	many	.	TRBJ1-1	TGTGCCAGCACCATACAGAACACTGAAGCTTTCTTT	CASTIQNTEAFF
TRBV12-3/TRBV12-4	many	.	TRBJ1-5	TGTGCCAGCAGCCGCCAGACCCTTGGTCGGGCCGTTCAGCCCCAGCATTTT	CASSRQTLGRAVQPQHF
TRBV6-5	many	.	TRBJ2-7	TGTGCCAGCAGTTACTCCACAAGGACCTACGAGCAGTACTTC	CASSYSTRTYEQYF